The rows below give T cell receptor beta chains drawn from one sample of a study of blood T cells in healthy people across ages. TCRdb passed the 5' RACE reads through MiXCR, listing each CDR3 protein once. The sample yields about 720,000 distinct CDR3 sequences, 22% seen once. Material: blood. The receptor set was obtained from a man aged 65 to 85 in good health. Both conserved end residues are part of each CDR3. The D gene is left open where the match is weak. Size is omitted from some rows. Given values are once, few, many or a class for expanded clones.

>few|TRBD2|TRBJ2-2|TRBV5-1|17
TGCGCCAGCAGCTTGCTTAGCGGGGGGACGAACACCGGGGAGCTGTTTTTT
CASSLLSGGTNTGELFF
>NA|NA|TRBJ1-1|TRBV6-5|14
TGTGCCAGCAGTAAAACCGGGACAACTCTGGGAGCTTTCTTT
CASSKTGTTLGAFF
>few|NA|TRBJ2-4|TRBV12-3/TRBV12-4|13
TGTGCCAGCAGAGAGGACAGTAAAAACATTCAGTACTTC
CASREDSKNIQYF
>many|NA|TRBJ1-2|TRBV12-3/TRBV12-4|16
TGTGCCAGCAGCTTAGGGACAAGGGCCCGGCTTTATGGCTACACCTTC
CASSLGTRARLYGYTF
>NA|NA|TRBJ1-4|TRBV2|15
TGTGCCAGCAGCATCACCGGGACGGCTAATGAAAAACTGCTTTTT
CASSITGTANEKLLF
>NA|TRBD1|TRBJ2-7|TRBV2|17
TGTGCCAGCAGTGAATCTCGAATGAGACAGGGCGTTCTGGAGCAGTACTTC
CASSESRMRQGVLEQYF
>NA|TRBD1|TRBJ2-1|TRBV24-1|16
TGTGCCACCAGGGACACAAGGACAGGGCCCTACAATGAGCAGTTCTTC
CATRDTRTGPYNEQFF
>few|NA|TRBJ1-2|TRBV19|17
TGTGCCAGTAGTATAGGGGACACGTTTTCAGCTAACTATGGCTACACCTTC
CASSIGDTFSANYGYTF
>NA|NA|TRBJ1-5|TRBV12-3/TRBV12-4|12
TGTGCCAGCAGTTTGAATCGTCAGCCCCAGCATTTT
CASSLNRQPQHF
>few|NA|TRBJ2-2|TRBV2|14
TGTGCCACCACAGAGGCCGAGAACACCGGGGAGCTGTTTTTT
CATTEAENTGELFF
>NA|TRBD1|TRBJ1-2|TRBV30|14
TGTGCCTGGAGTAAAGGGGGCGCAGGCTATGGCTACACCTTC
CAWSKGGAGYGYTF
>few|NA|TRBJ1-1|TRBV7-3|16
TGTGCCAGCAGCCCCAACACGAAAATGGTGCGGGGCGAAGCTTTCTTT
CASSPNTKMVRGEAFF
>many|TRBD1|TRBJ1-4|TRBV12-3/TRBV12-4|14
TGTGCCAGCAGTATCCAGGGGGCGGGCGAAAAACTGTTTTTT
CASSIQGAGEKLFF
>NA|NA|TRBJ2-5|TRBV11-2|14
TGTGCCAGCAGCTTAGAACGGCTAGAAGGGTCCCAGTACTTC
CASSLERLEGSQYF
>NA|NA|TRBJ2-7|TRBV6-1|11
TGTGCCAGCAGATCGGGGCACGAGCAGTACTTC
CASRSGHEQYF
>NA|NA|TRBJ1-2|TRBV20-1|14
TGCAGTGCTAGAGGGGAAGGGGCAGGCTATGGCTACACCTTC
CSARGEGAGYGYTF
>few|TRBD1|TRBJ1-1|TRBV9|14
TGTGCCAGCAGCGATCAGACAGGGTTAGCTGAAGCTTTCTTT
CASSDQTGLAEAFF
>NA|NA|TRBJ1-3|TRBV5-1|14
TGCGCCAGCAGAATGGACAGCTCTGGAAACACCATATATTTT
CASRMDSSGNTIYF
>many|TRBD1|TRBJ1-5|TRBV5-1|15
TGCGCCAGCAGCCTCCACGGGACAGGGAATCAGCCCCAGCATTTT
CASSLHGTGNQPQHF
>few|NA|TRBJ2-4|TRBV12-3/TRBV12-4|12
TGTGCCAGCAGGGCGGGGACGGGGATTCAGTACTTC
CASRAGTGIQYF
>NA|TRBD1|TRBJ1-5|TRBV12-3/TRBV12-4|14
TGTGCCAGCAGTTTAACAGGGGAGGGTCAGCCCCAGCATTTT
CASSLTGEGQPQHF
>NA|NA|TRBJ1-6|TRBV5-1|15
TGCGCCAGCAGTAACGGGTACAGGGACAATTCACCCCTCCACTTT
CASSNGYRDNSPLHF
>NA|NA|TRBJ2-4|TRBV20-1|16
TGCAGTGCCAGAGTAGGGGTAATACAGGGAGCAAACATTCAGTACTTC
CSARVGVIQGANIQYF
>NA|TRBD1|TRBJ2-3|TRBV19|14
TGTGCCACCCACGACAGGGACGCCACAGATACGCAGTATTTT
CATHDRDATDTQYF
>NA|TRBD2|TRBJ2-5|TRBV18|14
TGTGCCAGCTCACCTTCCGGGAGGTTGGAGACCCAGTACTTC
CASSPSGRLETQYF
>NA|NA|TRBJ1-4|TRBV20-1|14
TGCAGTGCTAGGGGGCGACAACTTAATGAAAAACTGTTTTTT
CSARGRQLNEKLFF
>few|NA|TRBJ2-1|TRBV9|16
TGTGCCAGCAGCGTAGGTACCGCCAGTTTAGGCAATGAGCAGTTCTTC
CASSVGTASLGNEQFF
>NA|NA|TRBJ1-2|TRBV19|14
TGTGCCAGTAGTATAGTGGGGACACCATCCGGCTACACCTTC
CASSIVGTPSGYTF
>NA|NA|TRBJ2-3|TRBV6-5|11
TGTGCCAGCAGCTCGTGGGATACGCAGTATTTT
CASSSWDTQYF
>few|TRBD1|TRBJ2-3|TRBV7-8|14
TGTGCCAGCAGCCCTAGGACAGGGCGGGATACGCAGTATTTT
CASSPRTGRDTQYF
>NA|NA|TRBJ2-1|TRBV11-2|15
TGTGCCAGCAGCTTCACAGGGATAGACTACAATGAGCAGTTCTTC
CASSFTGIDYNEQFF
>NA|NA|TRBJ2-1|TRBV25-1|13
TGTGCCAGCCTGGCGGAGACCTACAATGTGCAGTTCTTC
CASLAETYNVQFF
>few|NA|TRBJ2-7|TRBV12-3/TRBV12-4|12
TGTGCCAGCAGTTTAATAAGGGACGAGCAGTACTTC
CASSLIRDEQYF
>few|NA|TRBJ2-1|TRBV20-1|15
TGCAGTGCCCCAATCCCCGGGAAATTACAGGATGAGCAGTTCTTC
CSAPIPGKLQDEQFF
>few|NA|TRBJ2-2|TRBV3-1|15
TGCGCCAGCAGCCAATCCCGCAGGTCCACCGGGGAGCTGTTTTTT
CASSQSRRSTGELFF
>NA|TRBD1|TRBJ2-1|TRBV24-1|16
TGTGCCACCAGTGATTCCGGGACAGGGGAGTACGATGAGCAGTTCTTC
CATSDSGTGEYDEQFF
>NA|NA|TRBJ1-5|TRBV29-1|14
TGCAGGGGTGCCAGGGGACATAGCAATCAGCCCCAGCATTTT
CRGARGHSNQPQHF
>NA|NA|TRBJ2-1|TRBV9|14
TGTGCCAGCAGCGTAGACGGGAAGGGGAATGAGCAGTTCTTC
CASSVDGKGNEQFF
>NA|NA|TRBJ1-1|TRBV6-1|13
TGTGCCAGCATTGCGGGGTTAAACACTGAACCTTTCTTT
CASIAGLNTEPFF
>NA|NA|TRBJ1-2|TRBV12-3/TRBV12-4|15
TGTGCCAGCAGTAAACGACAGAGAGCTAACTATGGCTACACCTTC
CASSKRQRANYGYTF
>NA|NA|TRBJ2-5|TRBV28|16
TGTGCCAGCAGCCTGGGGACGGGGAGAGGCCAAGAGACCCAGTACTTC
CASSLGTGRGQETQYF
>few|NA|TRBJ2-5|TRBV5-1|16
TGCGCCAGCAGCTTCTCGGCCGAGGGATACCAAGAGACCCAGTACTTC
CASSFSAEGYQETQYF
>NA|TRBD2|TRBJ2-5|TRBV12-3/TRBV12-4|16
TGTGCCGGCAGTCCGGGGACTAGCGGGACCCAAGAGACCCAGTACTTC
CAGSPGTSGTQETQYF
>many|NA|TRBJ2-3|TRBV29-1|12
TGCAGCGCCCTAGCCAGCACAGATACGCAGTATTTT
CSALASTDTQYF
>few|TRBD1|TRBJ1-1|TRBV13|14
TGTGCCAGCAGCTTAGCCGGGACAGGAGGGGAAGCTTTCTTT
CASSLAGTGGEAFF
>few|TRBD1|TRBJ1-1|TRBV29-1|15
TGCAGCGTTGATCGGGGACAGCCGATGAACACTGAAGCTTTCTTT
CSVDRGQPMNTEAFF
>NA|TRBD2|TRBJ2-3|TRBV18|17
TGTGCCAGCTCAGAACCCGGGACTAGCGGGGCCACAGATACGCAGTATTTT
CASSEPGTSGATDTQYF
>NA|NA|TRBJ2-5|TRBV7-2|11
TGTGCCAGCAGCGACGATGAGACCCAGTACTTC
CASSDDETQYF
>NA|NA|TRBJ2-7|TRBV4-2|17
TGTGCCAGCAGCCATGCCGTACAGGGAGCGGTCTCCTACGAGCAGTACTTC
CASSHAVQGAVSYEQYF